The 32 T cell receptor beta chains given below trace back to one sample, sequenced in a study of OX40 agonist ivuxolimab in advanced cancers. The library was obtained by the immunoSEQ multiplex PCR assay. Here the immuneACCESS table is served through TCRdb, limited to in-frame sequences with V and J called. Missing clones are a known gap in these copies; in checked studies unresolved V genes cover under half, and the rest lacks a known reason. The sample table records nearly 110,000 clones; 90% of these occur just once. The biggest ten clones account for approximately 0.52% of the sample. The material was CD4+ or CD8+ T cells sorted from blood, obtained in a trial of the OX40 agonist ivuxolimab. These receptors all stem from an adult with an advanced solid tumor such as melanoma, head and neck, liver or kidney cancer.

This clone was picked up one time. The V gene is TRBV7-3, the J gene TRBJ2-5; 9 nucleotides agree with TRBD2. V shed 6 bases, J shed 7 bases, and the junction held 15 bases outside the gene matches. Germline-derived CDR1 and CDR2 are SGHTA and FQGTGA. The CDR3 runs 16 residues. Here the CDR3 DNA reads TGTGCCAGCAGTAATAATCCGGTAGCGGGGGAGGGGACCCAGTACTTC. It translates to CASSNNPVAGEGTQYF.

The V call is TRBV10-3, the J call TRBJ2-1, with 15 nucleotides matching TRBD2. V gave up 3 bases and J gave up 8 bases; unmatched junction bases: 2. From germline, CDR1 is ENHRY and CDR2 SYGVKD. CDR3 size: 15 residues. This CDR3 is CAISDRTSGGDEQFF. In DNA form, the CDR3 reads TGTGCCATCAGTGATAGGACTAGCGGGGGGGATGAGCAGTTCTTC.

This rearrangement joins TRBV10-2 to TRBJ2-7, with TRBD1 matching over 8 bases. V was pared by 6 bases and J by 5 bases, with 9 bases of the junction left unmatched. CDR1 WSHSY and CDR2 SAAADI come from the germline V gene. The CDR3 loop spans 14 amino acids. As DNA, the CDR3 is TGCGCCAGCAGCAAACAGGGGGAGAATAACGAGCAGTACTTC. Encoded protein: CASSKQGENNEQYF.

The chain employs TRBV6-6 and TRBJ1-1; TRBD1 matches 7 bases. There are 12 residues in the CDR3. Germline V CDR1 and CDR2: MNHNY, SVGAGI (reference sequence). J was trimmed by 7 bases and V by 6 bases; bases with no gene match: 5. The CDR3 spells CASSLRGLEAFF. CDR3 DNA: TGTGCCAGCAGCTTAAGGGGGCTTGAAGCTTTCTTT.

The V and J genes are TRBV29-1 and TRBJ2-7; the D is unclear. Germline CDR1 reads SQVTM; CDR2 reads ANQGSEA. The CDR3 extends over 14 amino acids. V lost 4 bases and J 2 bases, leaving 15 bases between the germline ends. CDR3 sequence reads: CSVVLGEVTYEQYF. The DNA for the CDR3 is TGCAGCGTTGTCCTGGGCGAGGTTACCTACGAGCAGTACTTC.

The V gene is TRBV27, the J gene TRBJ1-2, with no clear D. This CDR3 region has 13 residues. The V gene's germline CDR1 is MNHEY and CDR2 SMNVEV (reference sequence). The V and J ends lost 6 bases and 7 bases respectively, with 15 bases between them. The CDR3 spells CASSQGNAGGYTF. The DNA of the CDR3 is TGTGCCAGCAGCCAAGGAAATGCTGGTGGCTACACCTTC.

The CDR3 reads CASSQWTGAATDGYTF. CDR3 bases: TGTGCCAGCTCACAATGGACAGGGGCCGCCACCGATGGCTACACCTTC. V gene TRBV18 combines with J gene TRBJ1-2; 9 nucleotides agree with TRBD1. CDR3 length equals 16 residues. V was clipped by 4 bases and J by 6 bases; unmatched bases: 12. Germline loops: CDR1 KGHSH, CDR2 LQKENI.

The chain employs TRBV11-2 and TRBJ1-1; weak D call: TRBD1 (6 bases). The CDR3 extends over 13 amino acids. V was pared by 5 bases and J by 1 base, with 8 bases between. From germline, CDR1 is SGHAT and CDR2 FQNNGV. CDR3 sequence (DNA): TGTGCCAGCAGCCAACAGGGGAACACTGAAGCTTTCTTT. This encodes CASSQQGNTEAFF.

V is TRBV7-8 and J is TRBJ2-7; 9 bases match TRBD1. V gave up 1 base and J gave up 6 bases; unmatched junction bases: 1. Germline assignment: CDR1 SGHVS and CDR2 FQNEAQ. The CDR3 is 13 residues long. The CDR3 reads CASSLGQGGEQYF. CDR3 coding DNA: TGTGCCAGCAGCTTAGGACAGGGGGGCGAGCAGTACTTC.

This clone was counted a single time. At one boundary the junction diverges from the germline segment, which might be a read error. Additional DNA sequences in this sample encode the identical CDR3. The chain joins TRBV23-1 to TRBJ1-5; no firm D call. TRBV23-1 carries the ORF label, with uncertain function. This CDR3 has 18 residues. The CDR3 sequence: CASPVAVSALCPNQPQHF. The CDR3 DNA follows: TGCGCCAGCCCCGTTGCCGTATCGGCCCTGTGTCCCAATCAGCCCCAGCACTTT.

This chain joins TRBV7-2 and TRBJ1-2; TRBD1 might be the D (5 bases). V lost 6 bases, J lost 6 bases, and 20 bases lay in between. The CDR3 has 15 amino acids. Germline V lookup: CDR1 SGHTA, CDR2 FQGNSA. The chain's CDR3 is CASRGAMAFDNGYTF. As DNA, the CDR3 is TGTGCCAGCAGAGGGGCAATGGCCTTTGACAATGGCTACACCTTC. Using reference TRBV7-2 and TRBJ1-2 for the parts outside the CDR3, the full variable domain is GAGVSQSPSNKVTEKGKDVELRCDPISGHTALYWYRQSLGQGLEFLIYFQGNSAPDKSGLPSDRFSAERTGGSVSTLTIQRTQQEDSAVYLCASRGAMAFDNGYTFGSGTRLTVV.

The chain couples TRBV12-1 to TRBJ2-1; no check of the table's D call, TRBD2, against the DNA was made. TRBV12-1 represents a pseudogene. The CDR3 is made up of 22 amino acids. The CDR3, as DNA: TGTGCCAGCAGCTGGCCTGCCACTAGCGGGGGGGCCGAAGGTTTCTTTTTCGATGAGCAGTTCTTC. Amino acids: CASSWPATSGGAEGFFFDEQFF.

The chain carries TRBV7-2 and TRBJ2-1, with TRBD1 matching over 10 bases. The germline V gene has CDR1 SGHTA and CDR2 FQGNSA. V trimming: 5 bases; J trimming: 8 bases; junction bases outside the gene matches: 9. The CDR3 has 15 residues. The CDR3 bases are TGTGCCAGCAGCATGACCGGGACAGGGGTCGATGAGCAGTTCTTC. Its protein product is CASSMTGTGVDEQFF.

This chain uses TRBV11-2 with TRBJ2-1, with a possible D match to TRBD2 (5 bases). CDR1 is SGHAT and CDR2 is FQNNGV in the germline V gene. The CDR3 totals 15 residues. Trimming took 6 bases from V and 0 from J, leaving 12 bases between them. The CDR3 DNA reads TGTGCCAGCAGGAAAATACGGGGCTCCTACAATGAGCAGTTCTTC. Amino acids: CASRKIRGSYNEQFF.

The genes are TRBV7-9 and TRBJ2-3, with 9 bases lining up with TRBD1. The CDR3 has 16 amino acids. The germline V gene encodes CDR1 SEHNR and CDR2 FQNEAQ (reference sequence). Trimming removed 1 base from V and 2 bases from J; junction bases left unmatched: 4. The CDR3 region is CASSLEGQGPTDTQYF. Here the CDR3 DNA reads TGTGCCAGCAGCTTAGAGGGACAGGGCCCCACAGATACGCAGTATTTT.

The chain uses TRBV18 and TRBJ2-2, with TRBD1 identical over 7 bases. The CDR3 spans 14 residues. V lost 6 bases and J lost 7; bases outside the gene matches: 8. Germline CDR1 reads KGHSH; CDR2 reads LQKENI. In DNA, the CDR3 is TGTGCCAGCTCCCTACAGGGGCAGAGCGGGGAGCTGTTTTTT. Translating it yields CASSLQGQSGELFF.

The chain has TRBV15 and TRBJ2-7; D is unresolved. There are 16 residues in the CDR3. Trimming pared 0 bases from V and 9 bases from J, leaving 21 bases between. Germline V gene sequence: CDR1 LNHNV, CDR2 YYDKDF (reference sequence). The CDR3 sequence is CATSRDPDARPGVQYF. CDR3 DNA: TGTGCCACCAGCAGAGACCCTGATGCCCGACCGGGCGTGCAGTACTTC.

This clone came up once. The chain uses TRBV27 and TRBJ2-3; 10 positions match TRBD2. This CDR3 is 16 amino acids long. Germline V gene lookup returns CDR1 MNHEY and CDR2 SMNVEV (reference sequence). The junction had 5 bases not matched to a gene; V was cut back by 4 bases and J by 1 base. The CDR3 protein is CASSYVGTSGTDTQYF. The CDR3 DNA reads TGTGCCAGCAGTTATGTCGGGACTAGCGGCACAGATACGCAGTATTTT.

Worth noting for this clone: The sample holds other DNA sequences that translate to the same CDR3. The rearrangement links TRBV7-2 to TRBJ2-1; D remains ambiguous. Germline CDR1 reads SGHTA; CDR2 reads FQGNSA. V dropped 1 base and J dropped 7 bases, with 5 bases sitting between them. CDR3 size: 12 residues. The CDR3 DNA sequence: TGTGCCAGCAGCTTAGTGGAAAATGAGCAGTTCTTC. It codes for CASSLVENEQFF.

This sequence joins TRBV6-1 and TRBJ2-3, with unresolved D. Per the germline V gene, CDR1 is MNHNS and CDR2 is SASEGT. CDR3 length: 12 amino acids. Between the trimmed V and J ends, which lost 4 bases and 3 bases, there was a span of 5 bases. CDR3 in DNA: TGTGCCAGCAGTGCGTTGACAGATACGCAGTATTTT. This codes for CASSALTDTQYF.

CDR3 in amino acids: CASSEAGEGELFF. The CDR3 DNA sequence: TGTGCCAGCAGTGAAGCGGGGGAAGGGGAGCTGTTTTTT. V and J are TRBV2 and TRBJ2-2; D may match TRBD1 or TRBD2 (5 bases each). The ends were cut back, 0 bases at V and 8 bases at J, with 7 bases in the middle. The CDR3 totals 13 residues. Per the germline V gene, CDR1 is SNHLY and CDR2 is FYNNEI.

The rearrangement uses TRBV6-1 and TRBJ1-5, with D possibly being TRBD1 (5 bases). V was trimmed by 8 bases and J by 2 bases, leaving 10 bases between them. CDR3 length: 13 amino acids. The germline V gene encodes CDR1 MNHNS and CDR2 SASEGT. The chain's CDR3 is CASGGTGNQPQHF. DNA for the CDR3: TGTGCCAGCGGGGGTACGGGCAATCAGCCCCAGCATTTT.

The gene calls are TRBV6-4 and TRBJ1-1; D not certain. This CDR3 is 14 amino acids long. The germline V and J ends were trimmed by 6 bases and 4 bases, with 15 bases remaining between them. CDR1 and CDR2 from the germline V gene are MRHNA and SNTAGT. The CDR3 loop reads CASRDHIDGTEAFF. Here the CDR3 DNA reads TGTGCCAGCAGGGATCACATTGATGGCACTGAAGCTTTCTTT.

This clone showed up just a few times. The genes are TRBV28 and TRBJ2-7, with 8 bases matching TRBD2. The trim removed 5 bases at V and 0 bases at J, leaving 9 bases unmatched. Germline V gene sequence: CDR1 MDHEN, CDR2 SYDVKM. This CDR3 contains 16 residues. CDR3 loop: CASSLKAGVISYEQYF. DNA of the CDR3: TGTGCCAGCAGTCTCAAAGCGGGAGTAATCTCCTACGAGCAGTACTTC.

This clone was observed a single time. The CDR3 loop is CASSEYTQYF. The CDR3 nucleotides read TGCGCCAGCAGTGAGTATACGCAGTATTTT. The rearrangement uses TRBV10-2 and TRBJ2-3; D is undetermined. Trimming left V 1 base short and J 7 bases short, with 0 bases between. Germline CDR1 and CDR2: WSHSY and SAAADI. There are 10 residues in the CDR3.

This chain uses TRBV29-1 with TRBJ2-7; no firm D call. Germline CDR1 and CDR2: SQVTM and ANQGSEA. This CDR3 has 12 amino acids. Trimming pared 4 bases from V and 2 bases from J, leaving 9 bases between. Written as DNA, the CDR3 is TGCAGCGTTGGTTTAGGCACCTACGAGCAGTACTTC. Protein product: CSVGLGTYEQYF.

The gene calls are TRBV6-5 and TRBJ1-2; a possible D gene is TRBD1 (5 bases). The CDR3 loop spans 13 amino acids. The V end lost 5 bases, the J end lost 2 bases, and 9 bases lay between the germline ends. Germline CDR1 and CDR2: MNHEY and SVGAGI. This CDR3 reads CASSPGQNYGYTF. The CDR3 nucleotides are TGTGCCAGCAGTCCCGGACAAAACTATGGCTACACCTTC.

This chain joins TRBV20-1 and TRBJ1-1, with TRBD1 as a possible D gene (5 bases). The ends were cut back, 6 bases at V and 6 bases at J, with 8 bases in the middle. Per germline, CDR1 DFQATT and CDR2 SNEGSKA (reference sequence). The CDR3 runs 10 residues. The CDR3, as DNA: TGCAGTGCCCGACAGTCTGAAGCTTTCTTT. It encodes CSARQSEAFF.

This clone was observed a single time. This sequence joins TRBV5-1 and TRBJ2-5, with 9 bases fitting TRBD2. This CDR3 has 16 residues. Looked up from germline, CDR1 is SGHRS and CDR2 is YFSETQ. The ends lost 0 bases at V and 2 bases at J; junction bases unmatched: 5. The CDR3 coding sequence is TGCGCCAGCAGCTTGGGGTCTAGCGGGGCACAAGAGACCCAGTACTTC. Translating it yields CASSLGSSGAQETQYF.

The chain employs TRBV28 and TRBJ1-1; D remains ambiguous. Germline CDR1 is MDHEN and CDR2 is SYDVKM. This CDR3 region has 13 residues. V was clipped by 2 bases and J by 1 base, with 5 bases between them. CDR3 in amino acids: CASSLKPNTEAFF. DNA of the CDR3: TGTGCCAGCAGTTTAAAGCCGAACACTGAAGCTTTCTTT.

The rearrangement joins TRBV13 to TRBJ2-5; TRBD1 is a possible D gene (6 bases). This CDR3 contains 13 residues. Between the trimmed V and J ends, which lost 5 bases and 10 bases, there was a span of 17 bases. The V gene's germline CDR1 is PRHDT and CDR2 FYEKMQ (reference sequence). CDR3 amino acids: CASSPPTGYDQYF. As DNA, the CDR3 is TGTGCCAGCAGCCCCCCTACAGGGTATGACCAGTACTTC.

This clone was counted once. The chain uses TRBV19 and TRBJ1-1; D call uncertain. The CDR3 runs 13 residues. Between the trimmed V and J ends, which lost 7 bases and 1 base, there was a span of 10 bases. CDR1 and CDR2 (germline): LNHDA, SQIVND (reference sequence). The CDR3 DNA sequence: TGTGCCAGTACTGAACACACGAACACTGAAGCTTTCTTT. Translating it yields CASTEHTNTEAFF.